This passage covers 8 T cell receptor beta chains from one sample sequenced in a study of T cells in Graves' hyperthyroidism and ophthalmopathy. The CDR3 regions of TCR beta were amplified from RNA transcripts. Carried out on the TCR CDR3, a first-round RT-PCR used the HTBI primer set. MiXCR was run by TCRdb on the multiplex PCR reads, yielding one entry per CDR3 protein. The top ten hold approximately 8.4% of the sample, which has around 580,000 distinct CDR3 sequences, approximately 44% seen once. The specimen sequenced was peripheral blood or thyroid tissue (not recorded which). Every receptor here comes from a woman aged 18 to 35 with Graves' hyperthyroidism.

The chain employs TRBV11-1 and TRBJ2-7; TRBD2 is a possible D gene (6 bases). The end of the DNA fits TRBJ2-4 better, so the J call may be wrong. This CDR3 comprises 15 residues. CDR1 and CDR2 from the germline V gene are SGHAT and FQDESV (reference sequence). The CDR3 DNA reads TGTGCCAGCAGCCTGCGGCGGGGAGCCAAAAACATTCAGTACTTC. Its translation is CASSLRRGAKNIQYF.

The chain employs TRBV7-9 and TRBJ1-2, with TRBD1 as a possible D gene (5 bases). Trimming stripped 1 base from V and 2 bases from J, with 11 bases between. The CDR3 sequence is 15 residues long. Germline V gene sequence: CDR1 SEHNR, CDR2 FQNEAQ (reference sequence). The CDR3 DNA reads as TGTGCCAGCAGCTTAGGCCAGGGATCCAACTATGGCTACACCTTC. Protein product: CASSLGQGSNYGYTF.

On this clonotype: A much larger clone differs by one base, so this may be a read error. CDR3 nucleotides: TGTGCCAGCAGCCGGGACAGGGGCCGACCTCAAGAGACCCGGTACTTC. This sequence encodes CASSRDRGRPQETRYF. The chain is built from TRBV7-6 and TRBJ2-5, with 10 positions matching TRBD1. From germline, CDR1 is SGHVS and CDR2 FNYEAQ. The CDR3 totals 16 residues.

This clonotype came up many times. The chain combines TRBV29-1 with TRBJ1-1; the D is unclear. This CDR3 has 13 amino acids. CDR1 is SQVTM, CDR2 ANQGSEA, per germline. Trimming stripped 7 bases from V and 1 base from J, with 13 bases between. This CDR3 reads CSAKRPRNTEAFF. In DNA, the CDR3 is TGCAGCGCTAAAAGACCGAGGAACACTGAAGCTTTCTTT.

This clonotype was found a few times. The rearrangement links TRBV4-2 to TRBJ1-3, with TRBD1 as a possible D gene (5 bases). In germline, CDR1 is LGHNA, CDR2 YNFKEQ. The CDR3 runs to 16 residues. V was shortened by 0 bases and J by 2 bases, with 11 bases between the two germline ends. In DNA form, the CDR3 reads TGTGCCAGCAGCCAAGATCGGGGGGTAACTGGAAACACCATATATTTT. Protein product: CASSQDRGVTGNTIYF.

This clonotype appeared many times. The chain uses TRBV20-1 and TRBJ2-2, with 11 positions matching TRBD2. The CDR3 sequence is 14 residues long. Germline V CDR1 and CDR2: DFQATT, SNEGSKA (reference sequence). Trimming took 7 bases from V and 4 from J; bases not matched to a gene: 5. This chain's CDR3 is CSGLAGGSTGELFF. The CDR3 DNA is TGCAGTGGGCTAGCGGGAGGATCCACCGGGGAGCTGTTTTTT.

This clonotype came up once. The rearrangement links TRBV6-5 to TRBJ1-2; a possible D gene is TRBD1 (5 bases). This CDR3 is 19 amino acids long. Trimming left V 0 bases short and J 2 bases short, with 22 bases between. The V gene's germline CDR1 is MNHEY and CDR2 SVGAGI. In DNA, the CDR3 is TGTGCCAGCAGTTACTCGAGGGGCACAGGAGGGCTCTTGAACTATGGCTACACCTTC. The encoded protein is CASSYSRGTGGLLNYGYTF.

The rearrangement joins TRBV2 to TRBJ1-2; D ambiguous. Germline assignment: CDR1 SNHLY and CDR2 FYNNEI. The V and J ends lost 2 bases and 0 bases respectively, with 19 bases between them. CDR3 length equals 18 residues. CDR3 DNA sequence: TGTGCCAGCAGTGAAACAGTACGGCGCAAGGGAGCTAACTATGGCTACACCTTC. Translating gives CASSETVRRKGANYGYTF.